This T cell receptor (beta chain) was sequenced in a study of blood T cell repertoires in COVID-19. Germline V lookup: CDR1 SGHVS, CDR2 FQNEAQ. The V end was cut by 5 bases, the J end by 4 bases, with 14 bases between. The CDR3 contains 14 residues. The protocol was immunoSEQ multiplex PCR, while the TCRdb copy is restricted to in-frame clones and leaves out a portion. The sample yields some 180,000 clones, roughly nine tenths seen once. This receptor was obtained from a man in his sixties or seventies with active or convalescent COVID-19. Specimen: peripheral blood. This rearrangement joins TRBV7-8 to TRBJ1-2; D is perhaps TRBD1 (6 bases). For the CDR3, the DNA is TGTGCCAGCAGCGATGGACAGACCTCCTATGGCTACACCTTC. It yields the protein CASSDGQTSYGYTF.